One T cell receptor (beta chain) is described in this entry. It lacks a known antigen. The CDR3 end falls 3 residues outside the read, so it is completed with the germline J gene. The immunoSEQ assay was used to perform TCR beta chain deep sequencing. Concerning the study's data processing: Only productive TCR beta rearrangements went into calculating clonotype frequencies. In TCRdb, the immuneACCESS table is reduced to in-frame sequences with V and J assigned. These tables do not hold every clone; where another copy was compared, an unresolved V gene accounts for under half, and the others remain unexplained. V, J and clone size are those of that table, while D and trimming were read from the DNA. The sample table gives 25,000 or so clones. The ten largest clonotypes hold under 2.5% of the sample. V is clipped by 4 bases and J by 5 bases, and the sequence between their germline boundaries is 15 bases long. The CDR3 starts with the cysteine, ends with the phenylalanine, and has 14 residues. Shown are 33 bases from within the CDR3, in frame from base 1. CDR1 SGHRS and CDR2 YFSETQ are derived from the germline V gene.

This sample is drawn from a study of TET2 disruption in CD19-targeted CAR T cells (dated 2018 in TCRdb). About the full investigation: The number of samples was determined by the original clinical trial design and by which samples were available, and no additional inclusion criteria were applied.

The treatment or condition label of this sample denotes: autologous CTL019 cells: CD19 CAR with 4-1BB and CD3 zeta domains. TCR zeta and 4-1BB costimulatory signaling domains were incorporated into the CD19 CAR. Leukapheresis was used to collect the T cells for CTL019 manufacturing from peripheral blood. The DNeasy Blood and Tissue Kit was used to extract genomic DNA from pre-infusion T cells, peripheral blood, or sorted post-infusion T cells. Overall study results and their limits: The conclusions about the patient's CAR T cells were based on extensive analysis of only one subject.

This TCR was recovered from a man in his sixties or seventies with chronic lymphocytic leukemia. The chain is assembled from TRBV5-1 and TRBJ1-1; perhaps TRBD1 is the D gene, with 6 bases matching. Sequences were derived from CD8- CAR+ T cells sorted from cultured blood T cells, sampled for CD19 CAR T cell therapy. The cell subset or site label here, explained by the study, means: CD8-negative CAR-positive T cells from the infusion product. The covered CDR3 bases are TGCGCCAGCAGCCAGGGGTTAATGGGTACTGAA. It is translated as CASSQGLMGTE. The entire CDR3 protein reads CASSQGLMGTEAFF.